These T cell receptor beta chains were read from a single sample in a study of blood T cell repertoires in COVID-19. The protocol was immunoSEQ multiplex PCR, while the TCRdb copy is restricted to in-frame clones and leaves out a portion. The table records approximately 96,000 clones, 81% of them present only once. The sample comprised peripheral blood. These receptors were obtained from a woman older than 75 with acute or convalescent COVID-19. Each CDR3 is given with its conserved first and last residue. The order of the fields is clone size, D gene, V gene, J gene, CDR3 DNA, CDR3 protein. The D gene is left open where the match is weak. The size of a clone is reported for some rows only, either as once, few or many, or as a class for expanded clones.

>few|NA|TRBV3-1/TRBV3-2|TRBJ2-7
TGTGCCAGCAGCCAAGACTTTACTGCAACCTACGAGCAGTACTTC
CASSQDFTATYEQYF
>NA|NA|TRBV6-5|TRBJ1-6
TGTGCCAGCAGTTACGCCAGGCCCAATTCACCCCTCCACTTT
CASSYARPNSPLHF
>NA|TRBD1|TRBV14|TRBJ2-3
TGTGCCAGCAGCCAAAGACAGGGGACTCGACGCACAGATACGCAGTATTTT
CASSQRQGTRRTDTQYF
>NA|TRBD1|TRBV4-1|TRBJ1-2
TGCGCCAGCAGCCAAAGAGGGGATGACAGGGGTGGAGGCTACACCTTC
CASSQRGDDRGGGYTF
>NA|TRBD1|TRBV7-6|TRBJ1-3
TGTGCCAGCAGCTCGGGACAGGGGGGCTCTGGAAACACCATATATTTT
CASSSGQGGSGNTIYF
>once|TRBD1|TRBV5-4|TRBJ1-2
TGTGCCAGCACTTTACAGGGGAGCTATGGCTACACCTTC
CASTLQGSYGYTF
>NA|NA|TRBV7-2|TRBJ2-2
TGTGCCAGCAGCTTAGGCCGAGTCGGGGAGCTGTTTTTT
CASSLGRVGELFF
>NA|TRBD1|TRBV7-2|TRBJ1-1
TGTGCCAGCAGCCACCGGGGACAGACATACACTGAAGCTTTCTTT
CASSHRGQTYTEAFF
>NA|NA|TRBV24-1|TRBJ1-5
TGTGCCACCAGTGACCCAAATCAGCCCCAGCATTTT
CATSDPNQPQHF
>NA|TRBD1|TRBV7-2|TRBJ1-2
TGTGCCAGCAGCACCACCCAGGGGGCGACTGGCTACACCTTC
CASSTTQGATGYTF
>NA|NA|TRBV7-9|TRBJ1-1
TGTGCCAGCAGCCGAGACAAGAACACTGAAGCTTTCTTT
CASSRDKNTEAFF
>NA|NA|TRBV6-2/TRBV6-3|TRBJ1-2
TGTGCCAGCAGCGGGAGGAACTATGGCTACACCTTC
CASSGRNYGYTF
>NA|NA|TRBV28|TRBJ1-1
TGTGCCAGCAGGCTCTATATGAACACTGAAGCTTTCTTT
CASRLYMNTEAFF
>NA|NA|TRBV6-2/TRBV6-3|TRBJ1-5
TGTGCCAGCAGTTCATGGGGGGAGCAGCCCCAGCATTTT
CASSSWGEQPQHF
>NA|TRBD1|TRBV6-5|TRBJ1-2
TGTGCCAGCAGTAGGACAGGGGGGGATGGCTACACCTTC
CASSRTGGDGYTF
>NA|NA|TRBV19|TRBJ1-1
TGTGCCAGTAACCGCCCAGGGATAAACACTGAAGCTTTCTTT
CASNRPGINTEAFF
>NA|NA|TRBV19|TRBJ1-6
TGTGCCAGTAGTGTCGGACTCAGCAGAGGATATAATTCACCCCTCCACTTT
CASSVGLSRGYNSPLHF
>NA|TRBD1|TRBV27|TRBJ1-2
TGTGCCAGCAGTTCTCAGGGGGCGGACTATGGCTACACCTTC
CASSSQGADYGYTF
>few|NA|TRBV5-1|TRBJ1-2
TGCGCCAGCAGCTCGGACAGAACCCTCTATGGCTACACCTTC
CASSSDRTLYGYTF
>NA|NA|TRBV5-4|TRBJ1-2
TGTGCCAGCAGCTTGGGACGCCTGGGCCACACCTTC
CASSLGRLGHTF
>NA|NA|TRBV7-9|TRBJ2-5
TGTGCCAGCAGCTTAGCGCTCACAGCCCAAGAGACCCAGTACTTC
CASSLALTAQETQYF
>few|NA|TRBV30|TRBJ1-2
TGTGCCTGGGAGGGCAGGGGCCGTGGCTACACCTTC
CAWEGRGRGYTF
>NA|NA|TRBV30|TRBJ1-3
TGTGCCTCCACTCCGGGGGACGCCTCTGGAAACACCATATATTTT
CASTPGDASGNTIYF
>few|NA|TRBV28|TRBJ1-1
TGTGCCAGCAGTGCCCCCGGACAAAAAGGGACTGAAGCTTTCTTT
CASSAPGQKGTEAFF
>NA|TRBD1|TRBV7-2|TRBJ1-1
TGTGCCAGCAGCCCACAGGGGTTAGAAGCTTTCTTT
CASSPQGLEAFF
>NA|NA|TRBV7-9|TRBJ1-2
TGTGCCAGCAGCTTATCCCGGACAAAGGCCTCTCATGGCTACACCTTC
CASSLSRTKASHGYTF
>NA|NA|TRBV27|TRBJ2-3
TGTGCCAGCAGTGTCGACGGACGAGGGGATACGCAGTATTTT
CASSVDGRGDTQYF
>once|TRBD1|TRBV6-5|TRBJ1-2
TGTGCCAGCACCGTTGACAGGGGGAACTATGGCTACACCTTC
CASTVDRGNYGYTF
>NA|TRBD1|TRBV28|TRBJ1-6
TGTGCCAGCAGTTTAGTGGACAGGAGAAATTCACCCCTCCACTTT
CASSLVDRRNSPLHF
>NA|TRBD1|TRBV7-9|TRBJ1-5
TGTGCCAGCAGCTTCCCGGACAGGTCGAGTCAGCCCCAGCATTTT
CASSFPDRSSQPQHF
>NA|NA|TRBV2|TRBJ2-5
TGTGCCAGCATGAGGGATACGAAGGAGACCCAGTACTTC
CASMRDTKETQYF
>NA|NA|TRBV28|TRBJ1-2
TGTGCCAGCAGTTCGCCGGAGAACTACTATGGCTACACCTTC
CASSSPENYYGYTF
>NA|NA|TRBV11-1|TRBJ2-3
TGTGCCAGCAGCTCCTATAGTGGAGTTACGCAGTATTTT
CASSSYSGVTQYF
>NA|NA|TRBV27|TRBJ2-4
TGTGCCACCCGGGTCTCGAACAAAAACATTCAGTACTTC
CATRVSNKNIQYF
>NA|TRBD2|TRBV2|TRBJ2-3
TGTGCCAGCAGCACTGGGACTAGCGGGGGCCGGGGGGCGCAGTATTTT
CASSTGTSGGRGAQYF
>NA|NA|TRBV24-1|TRBJ2-5
TGTGCCACCAGTGATTCCTCTACGGAGACCCAGTACTTC
CATSDSSTETQYF
>NA|TRBD1|TRBV7-2|TRBJ1-4
TGTGCCAGCAGCTTAGACAGGGGGAATGAAAAACTGTTTTTT
CASSLDRGNEKLFF
>NA|NA|TRBV9|TRBJ2-1
TGTGCCAGCAGCGTAGATCGGGCCAGGGGGGATTCGGTTTTGTTCTTC
CASSVDRARGDSVLFF
>NA|TRBD2|TRBV27|TRBJ2-3
TGTGCCAGCAGTTTAGGGTCTAGCGGGGGGGCCGGTCGAAATACGCAGTATTTT
CASSLGSSGGAGRNTQYF
>NA|TRBD1|TRBV7-9|TRBJ1-6
TGTGCCAGCAGCTTAGTTCGAGGGACAGACTATAATTCACCCCTCCACTTT
CASSLVRGTDYNSPLHF
>NA|NA|TRBV27|TRBJ2-3
TGTGCCAGCACCAAACAGGGCCGCACAGATACGCAGTATTTT
CASTKQGRTDTQYF
>NA|NA|TRBV24-1|TRBJ2-2
TGTGCCACCAGTGACGGGTCCTATGAAGAGCTGTTTTTT
CATSDGSYEELFF
>NA|NA|TRBV2|TRBJ2-1
TGTGCCAGCAGTGCTCCCCTTGAGCAGTTCTTC
CASSAPLEQFF
>NA|TRBD1|TRBV6-2/TRBV6-3|TRBJ1-2
TGTGCCAGCAGTTACTCGAAGGGGGCGCACGGCTACACCTTC
CASSYSKGAHGYTF
>NA|TRBD2|TRBV7-9|TRBJ2-3
TGTGCCAGCAGCCATAGCGGGGGGGCCGGTGGCACAGATACGCAGTATTTT
CASSHSGGAGGTDTQYF
>NA|TRBD1|TRBV28|TRBJ2-6
TGTGCCAGCAGTTTATTCAATCAGGGGGCGTCTGGGGCCAACGTCCTGACTTTC
CASSLFNQGASGANVLTF
>NA|NA|TRBV28|TRBJ2-3
TGTGCCAGCAGGAAGCAGGGTAGGCCCTGGGGAGATACGCAGTATTTT
CASRKQGRPWGDTQYF
>NA|NA|TRBV5-1|TRBJ2-1
TGCGCCAGCAGCTTGTTGGGTCTAGCGACTCGCAATGAGCAGTTCTTC
CASSLLGLATRNEQFF
>NA|NA|TRBV2|TRBJ1-5
TGTGCCAGCAGTGAAGGAGTGGAGGTTCCGGATGGCAATCAGCCCCAGCATTTT
CASSEGVEVPDGNQPQHF
>NA|TRBD2|TRBV2|TRBJ2-3
TGTGCCAGCAGTGCTCAGCGGGGGGGGTCAGATACGCAGTATTTT
CASSAQRGGSDTQYF
>NA|NA|TRBV6-1|TRBJ1-1
TGTGCCAGCAGTGATGGAACAGGGAACGCTGAAGCTTTCTTT
CASSDGTGNAEAFF
>NA|TRBD2|TRBV24-1|TRBJ2-5
TGTGCCACCAGTGGATGGACTAGCGAGGCGACTAATCCCCAAGAGACCCAGTACTTC
CATSGWTSEATNPQETQYF